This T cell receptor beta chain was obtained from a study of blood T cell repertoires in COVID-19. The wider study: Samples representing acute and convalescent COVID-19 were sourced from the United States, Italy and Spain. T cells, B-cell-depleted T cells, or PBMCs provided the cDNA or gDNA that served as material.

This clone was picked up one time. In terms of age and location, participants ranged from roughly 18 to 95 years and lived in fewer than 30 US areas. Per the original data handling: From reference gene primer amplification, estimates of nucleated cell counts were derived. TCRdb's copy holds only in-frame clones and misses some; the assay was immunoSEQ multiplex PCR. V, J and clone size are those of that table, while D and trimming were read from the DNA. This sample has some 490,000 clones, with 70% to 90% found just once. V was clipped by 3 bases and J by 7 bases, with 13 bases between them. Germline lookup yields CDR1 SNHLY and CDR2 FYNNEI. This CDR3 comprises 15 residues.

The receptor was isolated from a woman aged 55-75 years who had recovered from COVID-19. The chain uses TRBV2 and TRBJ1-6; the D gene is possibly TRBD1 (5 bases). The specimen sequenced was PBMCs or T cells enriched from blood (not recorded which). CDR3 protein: CASSDDGGRNSPLHF. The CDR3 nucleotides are TGTGCCAGCAGTGATGACGGGGGGAGGAATTCACCCCTCCACTTT.